This T cell receptor beta chain was retrieved from a study of T cells in Graves' hyperthyroidism and ophthalmopathy (dated by TCRdb to the late 2010s). Background for the entire study: Peripheral blood samples were taken at the time of initial diagnosis, prior to any treatment. The 100 or so discovery patients were divided at random into training and test sets in a 7:3 ratio. The paper describes TCR Vbeta CDR3 sequencing of around 130 peripheral blood samples, made up of 43 ophthalmopathy patients, around 78 hyperthyroidism patients and around 17 progressor patients. After blood sampling, hyperthyroidism patients were treated with methimazole at a starting dose of 30 mg daily, and ophthalmopathy patients were treated with high-dose intravenous methylprednisolone. Prospective prediction of ophthalmopathy was tested in an independent validation cohort consisting of some 18 hyperthyroidism patients and some 17 patients who later progressed to ophthalmopathy. In addition, the study compared T-cell repertoires in thyroid tissue and in blood from several Graves' hyperthyroidism patients. A discovery cohort of roughly 100 patients, fewer than 50 with Graves' ophthalmopathy and more than 55 with stable Graves' hyperthyroidism, was used to find distinguishing TCR V-J signatures. Study-wide findings and limitations: Sample size was not statistically predetermined, and investigators were not blinded to group allocation. In validation, progression to ophthalmopathy was predicted by the model with 70% to 71% sensitivity and roughly 76% specificity, a median of 6.5 months before onset. Most expanded thyroid clonotypes (frequency above 0.001) were also detected in blood, a finding suggesting that blood repertoires may reflect thyroid immune responses. A 13 V-J signature model separated ophthalmopathy from stable hyperthyroidism, with 87.88% sensitivity and around 84% specificity in cross-validation and 80%/75% in testing.

The CDR3 numbers 16 residues from cysteine through phenylalanine. Kept here is only the CDR3 DNA, which spans 48 bases and is read in frame from base 1. CDR1 MNHEY and CDR2 SVGAGI are derived from the germline V gene. Comment on this clonotype: What antigen it recognizes has not been identified. A much larger clonotype is one base distant, so this may be a read error.

Moderately to severely active disease, a Clinical Activity Score of at least 3, a NOSPECS grade of at least 4, and a duration under 3 months were present in ophthalmopathy patients. Exclusion was applied to patients with uncontrolled infections, other autoimmune diseases, pregnancy or lactation. Clinical symptoms, serum thyroxine and TRAb, thyroid ultrasound, and orbital computed tomography formed the basis for the diagnoses. PBMCs were isolated from approximately 10 ml of fresh peripheral blood by Ficoll-Paque density gradient centrifugation. Trizol reagent was used to extract total RNA, and RNA quality was then checked on an Agilent 2100 Bioanalyzer. The TCR beta CDR3 regions were amplified from the RNA transcripts. A first-round RT-PCR of the TCR CDR3 used the HTBI primer set with the Qiagen OneStep RT-PCR kit. The libraries were constructed in a second round of multiplex PCR and then size-selected and purified. Sequencing of the libraries was done on an Illumina HiSeq2000 using paired-end 100 bp reads. Per the source publication's procedure: SOAPnuke was used to process the raw data, throwing out any read that contained adapters or uncalled bases, had a mean Phred below 15, or lacked an exact constant-primer or identifier match. COPE v1.2.5 was used to merge high-quality paired reads, and clonotypes were defined as unique nucleotide sequences. Clonotypes were aligned to IMGT TRBV, TRBD and TRBJ reference segments using MiTCR v1.1. Analysis was restricted to V-J combinations with a frequency above 0.0001, which covered about 99% of repertoires. The TCS score was defined as F50 (clonal expansion) divided by E x V (chaos), with BLOSUM62-based TCRdist calculated between CDR3 peptides within each V-J. Welch's t-statistics and random forest reduced approximately 520 V-J features to roughly 13, which were used in a naive Bayes classifier (R e1071). Through fastp at Q25 and MiXCR, TCRdb rebuilt clones from the public reads, retaining in-frame beta chains. Entries are consolidated by CDR3 protein sequence, retaining the most common genes and DNA. It is TCRdb's table, rather than the study itself, that gives the V and J calls and clone size. The table for this sample lists approximately 520,000 distinct CDR3 sequences; around 22% of them were counted only once. Roughly 10% of the sample goes to the ten largest clones.

This clonotype was sampled from a woman aged 25-40 years with Graves' ophthalmopathy. The sequence links TRBV6-5 to TRBJ1-2, with no confidently assigned D gene. The sequencing sample was made of blood. The CDR3 corresponds to CVSSYSSSQTNYGYTF. The DNA sequence reads TGTGTCAGCAGTTACTCGAGTAGCCAGACTAACTATGGCTACACCTTC.